A single sample is the source of the 17 T cell receptor beta chains below, sequenced in a study of vaccination effects on CD4 cells after COVID-19. Expansion with viral peptide pools was applied to antigen-specific CD4+ T cells by the ViraFEST assay prior to sequencing. With about ten days of culture completed, CD4+ T cells were isolated. A PCR test confirmed that the person had SARS-CoV-2 infection between March and December 2020. Produced via immunoSEQ multiplex PCR; TCRdb's table is partial and in-frame only. The sample lists 35,000 to 40,000 clones; around 69% were seen once. Antigens of these TCRs are unknown. The material sequenced was CD4+ T cells from PBMCs cultured with HCoV-NL63 spike peptides, taken before COVID-19 vaccination. These receptors all stem from a human donor who had a prior SARS-CoV-2 infection.

The rearrangement links TRBV5-1 to TRBJ2-5, with 8 bases that match TRBD2. Germline V gene data show CDR1 as SGHRS and CDR2 as YFSETQ. This CDR3 is built from 14 residues. V shed 4 bases and J 2 bases; nucleotides not matched to a gene: 4. The CDR3 loop reads CASSLAGWQETQYF. CDR3 bases: TGCGCCAGCAGCCTAGCGGGCTGGCAAGAGACCCAGTACTTC. The full variable domain, in which reference TRBV5-1 and TRBJ2-5 provide the parts outside the CDR3, is KAGVTQTPRYLIKTRGQQVTLSCSPISGHRSVSWYQQTPGQGLQFLFEYFSETQRNKGNFPGRFSGRQFSNSRSEMNVSTLELGDSALYLCASSLAGWQETQYFGPGTRLLVL.

The chain combines TRBV28 with TRBJ2-7; 10 positions agree with TRBD2. This CDR3 spans 14 amino acids. J was trimmed by 6 bases and V by 8 bases; bases with no gene match: 10. Germline V CDR1 and CDR2: MDHEN, SYDVKM. CDR3 nucleotides: TGTGCCAGCCTCGTCCTAGCGGGAGAGTCCGAGCAGTACTTC. Its protein is CASLVLAGESEQYF.

This clone was counted between two and nine times. The chain combines TRBV6-5 with TRBJ2-3; no firm D call. Deletions cut 4 bases from V and 1 base from J, with 6 bases between. Germline loops: CDR1 MNHEY, CDR2 SVGAGI. There are 13 residues in the CDR3. The CDR3 DNA reads as TGTGCCAGCAGTTCCGACGGCACAGATACGCAGTATTTT. Protein product: CASSSDGTDTQYF.

The V call is TRBV11-3, the J call TRBJ2-5, with D unclear. CDR3 size: 14 residues. V dropped 5 bases and J dropped 5 bases, with 15 bases sitting between them. The germline V gene has CDR1 SGHNT and CDR2 YENEEA. The CDR3 bases are TGTGCCAGCAGCCTACCGGACGCCCGGGAGACCCAGTACTTC. It yields the protein CASSLPDARETQYF.

The J gene is TRBJ2-1, the V gene TRBV2; D remains unclear. The CDR3 contains 13 residues. The germline V gene has CDR1 SNHLY and CDR2 FYNNEI. V gave up 10 bases and J gave up 9 bases, with 19 bases separating them. The DNA of the CDR3 is TGTGCCAATACCGGAATAGCAATCGTTGAGCAGTTCTTC. Its protein product is CANTGIAIVEQFF.

CDR3 loop: CASRPLGGRHGEQYF. The CDR3 DNA reads TGTGCCAGCAGACCGCTCGGCGGGAGGCACGGCGAGCAGTACTTC. V and J are TRBV11-2 and TRBJ2-7, with 8 bases matching TRBD2. The junction had 13 bases not matched to a gene; V was cut back by 6 bases and J by 6 bases. Per the germline V gene, CDR1 is SGHAT and CDR2 is FQNNGV. This CDR3 is built from 15 residues.

The chain employs TRBV5-4 and TRBJ1-1; no clear D. Germline CDR1 SGHNT, CDR2 YYREEE (reference sequence). The ends were cut back, 4 bases at V and 1 base at J, with 8 bases in the middle. CDR3 length: 13 amino acids. The DNA for the CDR3 is TGTGCCAGCAGCCTAAGGACGAACACTGAAGCTTTCTTT. It is translated as CASSLRTNTEAFF.

The CDR3 here is CASSYGTVRFRNTEAFF. The CDR3 region has the DNA TGTGCCAGCAGCTACGGGACAGTTCGTTTTCGGAACACTGAAGCTTTCTTT. The V gene is TRBV7-8, the J gene TRBJ1-1, with 7 positions matching TRBD1. Germline-derived CDR1 and CDR2 are SGHVS and FQNEAQ. The CDR3 has 17 residues. J lost 1 base, V lost 4 bases, and 12 bases had no gene match.

This chain connects TRBV4-2 to TRBJ2-3; 10 bases match TRBD2. Germline lookup yields CDR1 LGHNA and CDR2 YNFKEQ. Trimming at V came to 4 bases and at J to 2 bases, leaving 12 bases not matched to a gene. The length of the CDR3 is 18 residues. The CDR3 DNA is TGTGCCAGCAGCCTAGGGACTAGCGTGGGGGGTTACACAGATACGCAGTATTTT. Translation gives CASSLGTSVGGYTDTQYF.

This clone was seen more than once but under ten times. V is TRBV11-2 and J is TRBJ2-1; D possibly corresponds to TRBD1 (8 bases). The CDR3 runs 12 residues. Deletions cut 2 bases from V and 15 bases from J, with 14 bases between. Germline V gene sequence: CDR1 SGHAT, CDR2 FQNNGV. In nucleotides, the CDR3 is TGTGCCAGCAGCTTATCACAGGGGGGGTCGTTCTTC. Protein product: CASSLSQGGSFF.

V and J are TRBV2 and TRBJ2-1; D may be TRBD2 (5 bases). V shed 6 bases and J shed 8 bases, with 14 bases lying between them. The CDR3 is made up of 13 amino acids. Germline values: CDR1 SNHLY, CDR2 FYNNEI. The CDR3 nucleotides are TGTGCCAGCAGCGCCGGGGAATATGATGAGCAGTTCTTC. Translating it yields CASSAGEYDEQFF.

The genes are TRBV27 and TRBJ2-6, with D perhaps TRBD2 (6 bases). The germline CDR1 and CDR2 sequences are MNHEY and SMNVEV (reference sequence). The CDR3 has 14 residues. Trimming pared 5 bases from V and 7 bases from J, leaving 12 bases between. CDR3 amino acids: CASSPGGIANVLTF. Written as DNA, the CDR3 is TGTGCCAGCAGTCCTGGGGGGATAGCCAACGTCCTGACTTTC.

The gene calls are TRBV18 and TRBJ2-7; 8 positions match TRBD1. Germline CDR1 reads KGHSH; CDR2 reads LQKENI. There are 15 residues in the CDR3. V dropped 5 bases and J dropped 3; count of bases not matched to a gene: 9. DNA for the CDR3: TGTGCCAGCTCAACTGGACAGGGTAGTAACTACGAGCAGTACTTC. Its translation: CASSTGQGSNYEQYF.

This clone was seen more than once but under ten times. The chain joins TRBV7-3 to TRBJ1-6, with TRBD1 identical over 9 bases. CDR1 is SGHTA, CDR2 FQGTGA, per germline. This CDR3 is built from 16 residues. The V gene end was trimmed by 6 bases and the J gene end by 6 bases; junction bases not matched to a gene: 9. The CDR3 spells CASSRTGGWFNSPLHF. The DNA of the CDR3 is TGTGCCAGCAGTCGTACAGGGGGCTGGTTTAATTCACCCCTCCACTTT.

The J gene is TRBJ2-3, the V gene TRBV3-1 (or the pseudogene TRBV3-2), with D possibly TRBD2 on 6 matching bases. V was pared by 2 bases and J by 3 bases, with 6 bases between. Germline values: CDR1 LGHDT, CDR2 YNNKEL (reference sequence). This CDR3 has 13 amino acids. The CDR3 loop is CASSQSGTDTQYF. CDR3 bases: TGTGCCAGCAGCCAAAGCGGGACAGATACGCAGTATTTT.

In its sample, this clone was seen once. V usage is TRBV10-3 and J usage is TRBJ1-2, with 8 bases identical to TRBD1. The ends lost 2 bases at V and 6 bases at J; junction bases unmatched: 8. Germline values: CDR1 ENHRY, CDR2 SYGVKD. CDR3 size: 15 residues. The CDR3 region has the DNA TGTGCCATCAGTGAGGGGAGGACAGGGTTTGATGGCTACACCTTC. Residues: CAISEGRTGFDGYTF.

This clone has more than one count but fewer than ten. The chain carries TRBV7-3 and TRBJ2-5, with D unclear. Germline lookup yields CDR1 SGHTA and CDR2 FQGTGA. The CDR3 is 13 residues long. V dropped 5 bases and J dropped 2 bases, with 9 bases sitting between them. The CDR3 sequence is CASSPIGQETQYF. CDR3 sequence (DNA): TGTGCCAGCAGCCCCATAGGGCAAGAGACCCAGTACTTC.